This T cell receptor beta chain was captured in a study of blood T cell repertoires in COVID-19 (dated by TCRdb to about 2020). A note on the overall study: Samples covering the acute and convalescent phases of COVID-19 were provided by collaborators in the United States, Italy and Spain. The repertoires were released in a freely available public database meant as a resource for research on the immune response to SARS-CoV-2. Sample metadata almost always included a de-identified subject ID, COVID-19 status, age in years and sex. The samples were drawn from two sources: the first 160 participants of the ongoing ImmuneRACE study, and 1,254 subjects contributed by 6 global collaborators. HLA class I and class II types, where available, came from metadata supplied by the sample provider rather than from assay-based typing. The prospective study material was composed of cDNA or gDNA derived from T cells, B-cell-depleted T cells, or PBMCs. The dataset comprised deeply sampled blood TCRbeta repertoires from subjects exposed to, actively infected with, or recovered from COVID-19.

The immunoSEQ Assay, a bias-controlled multiplex PCR, was used to amplify TCRbeta CDR3 regions from genomic DNA. Regarding the original processing steps: The number of nucleated cells in each sample was estimated from the amplification of reference gene primers within the assay. To quantify the absolute abundance of each unique TCRbeta CDR3 rearrangement, sequence reads were collapsed and filtered. For each sample, productive Simpson clonality was calculated as the square root of Simpson's diversity index across productive rearrangements. TCRdb carries this immuneACCESS record with in-frame sequences only. Its versions omit some clonotypes, under half of them owing to an unresolved V gene in the studies checked, with the rest unexplained. Clonal size and the V and J genes are those of that table, whereas D and trimming came from the DNA. The sample includes roughly 570,000 clones, with about 89% observed a single time. The biggest ten clones account for roughly 7.4% of the sample.

Taken from cysteine to phenylalanine, the CDR3 has 12 residues. Of the read, only the CDR3 DNA is kept; its 36 bases are in frame from base 1. In the germline V gene, CDR1 corresponds to KGHSH and CDR2 to LQKENI. V is shortened by 3 bases, J by 3 bases, and the region joining them spans 6 bases. To note about this clone: Its target antigen remains unknown. It has no much larger one-base neighbor in the sample; base qualities were not kept.

Here is what the overall study found, with its caveats: The amount of clinical and demographic metadata varied by source and participant and was provided uncurated.

One collaborating source in Seattle enrolled patients while the patients were actively infected and followed the patients over time throughout the course of disease. Whole blood was collected in K2EDTA tubes by collaborating institutions according to the institutions' own protocols. Collaborator samples were shipped for TCRbeta analysis as frozen whole blood, isolated PBMCs, or DNA extracted from either sample type. The TCR comes from a woman in her forties or fifties with COVID-19, enrolled during active disease. Rearrangement joined TRBV18 to TRBJ2-7, with the D gene not confidently named. The sequenced material came from peripheral blood. The DNA sequence is given as TGTGCCAGCTCACCCGTGAGCTACGAGCAGTACTTC. This yields the protein CASSPVSYEQYF.